The sequence of this T cell receptor (beta chain) was determined in a study of blood T cell repertoires in COVID-19. Trimming cost V 5 bases and J 1 base; bases outside gene matches: 3. Germline assignment: CDR1 SGHDN and CDR2 FVKESK. The CDR3 contains 15 residues. As processed by the authors: Reference gene primer amplification gave nucleated cell count estimates. Clones were read by immunoSEQ multiplex PCR, and TCRdb kept only the in-frame ones, dropping some. Clonal size and the V and J genes are those of that table, whereas D and trimming came from the DNA. The sample holds 86,000 or so clones, approximately 86% seen once.

The genes are TRBV14 and TRBJ2-3; 10 nucleotides match TRBD1. This TCR was sampled from a man aged 45-65 years with active or convalescent COVID-19. Sequences were obtained from peripheral blood. The CDR3 DNA is TGTGCCAGCAGCTTAGGACAGGGGGGCACAGATACGCAGTATTTT. Its protein product is CASSLGQGGTDTQYF.